This paragraph reports one TCR beta chain. This record belongs to a study of blood T cell repertoires in COVID-19. Study-wide context: Acute and convalescent COVID-19 samples came from the United States, Italy and Spain. PBMCs, B-cell-depleted T cells, or T cells were the source of the cDNA or gDNA that made up the material.

Per the original data handling: Counts of nucleated cells, estimated from reference gene primer amplification, were obtained. Profiled with immunoSEQ multiplex PCR; TCRdb holds only in-frame clones, not every one. The D gene and trimming were derived from the DNA, and the V and J assignments and clone size from that table. The sample consists of 90,000 or so clones, about 83% of them appearing once. The V gene's germline CDR1 is SGHTA and CDR2 FQGNSA. CDR3 length: 14 residues. The ends were cut back, 3 bases at V and 0 bases at J, with 8 bases in the middle. The sample consisted of peripheral blood. This clonotype was obtained from a human donor in a cohort sampled during active COVID-19. V is TRBV7-2 and J is TRBJ1-1; D gene uncertain. CDR3 in DNA: TGTGCCAGCAGCTTGAGCGGAGTGAACACTGAAGCTTTCTTT. Protein sequence: CASSLSGVNTEAFF.